This entry features one TCR beta chain sequence. The antigen is unknown. The CDR3 spans 13 residues. Looked up from germline, CDR1 is SGHVS and CDR2 is FNYEAQ. Trimming took 4 bases from V and 3 from J, leaving 9 bases between them. PCR amplification relied on 60 Vbeta primers (plus 13 Jbeta primers). TCRdb keeps only in-frame clones here, not all; method: immunoSEQ multiplex PCR. The sample carries over 150,000 clones, over 70% recorded once. This sample is drawn from a study of cytomegalovirus exposure and HLA in healthy donors. On the study more broadly: Falling in the Caucasian-associated ancestry cluster were approximately 86% of around 370 genotyped donors. Study-level results: Per a later analysis, about 17,000 TCR beta sequences showed association with HLA alleles at 0.05 false discovery rate.

Material for sequencing was PBMCs. This sequence joins TRBV7-6 and TRBJ1-1; D is unresolved. This sequence was found in a woman aged 45-59 years in good health and CMV-seropositive. The CDR3 reads CASSYFGDTEAFF. The CDR3 DNA sequence: TGTGCCAGCAGCTACTTCGGGGACACTGAAGCTTTCTTT.